Listed below are T cell receptor beta chains from one sample, sequenced in a study of PD-1 blockade in classical Hodgkin lymphoma. Using immunoSEQ multiplex PCR, the repertoire was profiled, and TCRdb retains in-frame clones only, with some absent. The table lists 55,000 to 80,000 clones, roughly 91% of them singletons. Material: peripheral blood mononuclear cells (PBMCs), obtained at baseline. The source of these receptors is a human donor with classical Hodgkin lymphoma. CDR3s include the opening cysteine and the closing phenylalanine or tryptophan. The order of the fields is J gene, clone size, D gene, V gene, CDR3 protein, CDR3 DNA. A D gene is named only where the DNA matches it firmly. A clone size is listed for some rows: how often the clone was seen (once, few, many), or a class if it is expanded.

j_gene: TRBJ2-2; abundance: -; d_gene: -; v_gene: TRBV9; CDR3aa: CASSASPRGPNTGELFF; CDR3nt: TGTGCCAGCAGCGCCTCCCCCCGGGGCCCGAACACCGGGGAGCTGTTTTTT
j_gene: TRBJ2-7; abundance: -; d_gene: TRBD2; v_gene: TRBV28; CDR3aa: CASSLSGTSGSYEQYF; CDR3nt: TGTGCCAGCAGTTTATCGGGGACTAGCGGCTCCTACGAGCAGTACTTC
j_gene: TRBJ2-5; abundance: once; d_gene: -; v_gene: TRBV11-3; CDR3aa: CASSRGQQETQYF; CDR3nt: TGTGCCAGCAGCAGAGGACAGCAAGAGACCCAGTACTTC
j_gene: TRBJ1-2; abundance: -; d_gene: TRBD1; v_gene: TRBV28; CDR3aa: CASRSNRGRSGYTF; CDR3nt: TGTGCCAGCAGATCTAACAGGGGACGGTCGGGCTACACCTTC
j_gene: TRBJ2-1; abundance: -; d_gene: -; v_gene: TRBV10-2; CDR3aa: CASSENEQFF; CDR3nt: TGCGCCAGCAGTGAGAATGAGCAGTTCTTC
j_gene: TRBJ2-7; abundance: -; d_gene: -; v_gene: TRBV5-1; CDR3aa: CASSFRTYEQYF; CDR3nt: TGCGCCAGCAGCTTCAGGACCTACGAGCAGTACTTC
j_gene: TRBJ1-3; abundance: -; d_gene: -; v_gene: TRBV5-1; CDR3aa: CASSLGVGSYSGNTIYF; CDR3nt: TGCGCCAGCAGCCTGGGGGTCGGCTCCTACTCTGGAAACACCATATATTTT
j_gene: TRBJ2-1; abundance: -; d_gene: TRBD2; v_gene: TRBV7-9; CDR3aa: CASSFGTSGEFF; CDR3nt: TGTGCCAGCAGCTTCGGGACTAGCGGGGAGTTCTTC
j_gene: TRBJ2-7; abundance: -; d_gene: -; v_gene: TRBV19; CDR3aa: CASRPGPDYEQYF; CDR3nt: TGTGCCAGTAGACCAGGACCCGACTACGAGCAGTACTTC
j_gene: TRBJ2-3; abundance: -; d_gene: -; v_gene: TRBV9; CDR3aa: CASSPGYRDSTDTQYF; CDR3nt: TGTGCCAGCAGCCCCGGATACCGGGACAGCACAGATACGCAGTATTTT
j_gene: TRBJ2-2; abundance: -; d_gene: -; v_gene: TRBV11-1; CDR3aa: CASSLASGSNTGELFF; CDR3nt: TGTGCCAGCAGCTTAGCCTCAGGTTCGAACACCGGGGAGCTGTTTTTT
j_gene: TRBJ2-3; abundance: -; d_gene: -; v_gene: TRBV6-5; CDR3aa: CASSPRRGSTDTQYF; CDR3nt: TGTGCCAGCAGTCCCAGACGTGGTAGCACAGATACGCAGTATTTT
j_gene: TRBJ1-1; abundance: -; d_gene: TRBD1; v_gene: TRBV5-6; CDR3aa: CASSGATGANTEAFF; CDR3nt: TGTGCCAGCAGCGGCGCGACAGGGGCCAACACTGAAGCTTTCTTT
j_gene: TRBJ2-2; abundance: once; d_gene: TRBD1; v_gene: TRBV27; CDR3aa: CASSLGTEIGELFF; CDR3nt: TGTGCCAGCAGTCTCGGGACAGAGATCGGGGAGCTGTTTTTT
j_gene: TRBJ2-7; abundance: -; d_gene: -; v_gene: TRBV5-1; CDR3aa: CASSLEEHLPYEQYF; CDR3nt: TGCGCCAGCAGCTTGGAAGAGCACCTCCCCTACGAGCAGTACTTC
j_gene: TRBJ2-7; abundance: -; d_gene: -; v_gene: TRBV7-8; CDR3aa: CASSLDPGKDEQYF; CDR3nt: TGTGCCAGCAGCTTAGATCCAGGGAAGGACGAGCAGTACTTC
j_gene: TRBJ2-3; abundance: -; d_gene: -; v_gene: TRBV25-1; CDR3aa: CASSEWEAWGDTQYF; CDR3nt: TGTGCCAGCAGTGAATGGGAGGCTTGGGGAGATACGCAGTATTTT
j_gene: TRBJ1-2; abundance: once; d_gene: -; v_gene: TRBV28; CDR3aa: CASSPTLRDGYTF; CDR3nt: TGTGCCAGCAGTCCAACGCTCAGGGATGGCTACACCTTC
j_gene: TRBJ1-1; abundance: -; d_gene: -; v_gene: TRBV19; CDR3aa: CASSPDRVRNTEAFF; CDR3nt: TGTGCCAGTAGCCCGGACAGAGTGAGGAACACTGAAGCTTTCTTT
j_gene: TRBJ2-3; abundance: -; d_gene: -; v_gene: TRBV30; CDR3aa: CAWKRGGIPTDTQYF; CDR3nt: TGTGCCTGGAAAAGAGGCGGCATCCCAACAGATACGCAGTATTTT
j_gene: TRBJ2-5; abundance: -; d_gene: -; v_gene: TRBV6-5; CDR3aa: CASSPSWQETQYF; CDR3nt: TGTGCCAGCAGCCCTAGCTGGCAAGAGACCCAATACTTC
j_gene: TRBJ1-1; abundance: -; d_gene: -; v_gene: TRBV7-9; CDR3aa: CASSLDPSGTEAFF; CDR3nt: TGTGCCAGCAGCTTAGACCCCTCGGGAACTGAAGCTTTCTTT
j_gene: TRBJ1-5; abundance: -; d_gene: -; v_gene: TRBV5-1; CDR3aa: CASSLLGEEQPQHF; CDR3nt: TGCGCCAGCAGCTTGTTAGGGGAAGAACAGCCCCAGCATTTT
j_gene: TRBJ2-5; abundance: -; d_gene: -; v_gene: TRBV5-1; CDR3aa: CASSTGYETQYF; CDR3nt: TGCGCCAGCAGCACAGGGTACGAGACCCAGTACTTC
j_gene: TRBJ2-7; abundance: -; d_gene: -; v_gene: TRBV2; CDR3aa: CASSGVGYEQYF; CDR3nt: TGTGCCAGCAGTGGAGTGGGCTACGAGCAGTACTTC
j_gene: TRBJ2-3; abundance: -; d_gene: -; v_gene: TRBV27; CDR3aa: CASSFLGGTDTQYF; CDR3nt: TGTGCCAGCAGTTTCCTCGGGGGCACAGATACGCAGTATTTT
j_gene: TRBJ2-3; abundance: -; d_gene: -; v_gene: TRBV19; CDR3aa: CASSIPRDTQYF; CDR3nt: TGTGCCAGTAGCATACCCCGGGATACGCAGTATTTT
j_gene: TRBJ1-3; abundance: -; d_gene: -; v_gene: TRBV15; CDR3aa: CATSRDFGSGNTIYF; CDR3nt: TGTGCCACCAGCAGAGATTTCGGCTCTGGAAACACCATATATTTT
j_gene: TRBJ1-2; abundance: -; d_gene: -; v_gene: TRBV2; CDR3aa: CASSWQGSNYGYTF; CDR3nt: TGTGCCAGCTCGTGGCAGGGGTCCAACTATGGCTACACCTTC
j_gene: TRBJ1-2; abundance: -; d_gene: -; v_gene: TRBV5-1; CDR3aa: CASSQGRGGGLNYGYTF; CDR3nt: TGCGCCAGCAGCCAAGGGCGGGGCGGAGGCCTTAACTATGGCTACACCTTC
j_gene: TRBJ2-7; abundance: -; d_gene: -; v_gene: TRBV7-9; CDR3aa: CASSPAYEQYF; CDR3nt: TGTGCCAGCAGCCCTGCCTACGAGCAGTACTTC
j_gene: TRBJ1-1; abundance: -; d_gene: -; v_gene: TRBV6-5; CDR3aa: CASSYSYSTEAFF; CDR3nt: TGTGCCAGCAGTTACTCCTATTCCACTGAAGCTTTCTTT
j_gene: TRBJ1-5; abundance: -; d_gene: -; v_gene: TRBV18; CDR3aa: CASSPFGPPEGNQPQHF; CDR3nt: TGTGCCAGCTCACCGTTTGGACCTCCAGAGGGCAATCAGCCCCAGCATTTT
j_gene: TRBJ2-5; abundance: -; d_gene: -; v_gene: TRBV7-9; CDR3aa: CASSLEWREETQYF; CDR3nt: TGTGCCAGCAGCTTAGAATGGAGGGAAGAGACCCAGTACTTC
j_gene: TRBJ2-1; abundance: -; d_gene: -; v_gene: TRBV7-6; CDR3aa: CASTSGLESYNEQFF; CDR3nt: TGTGCCAGCACCTCGGGTCTAGAGTCCTACAATGAGCAGTTCTTC
j_gene: TRBJ1-3; abundance: -; d_gene: TRBD1; v_gene: TRBV7-9; CDR3aa: CAGLTGQGNTIYF; CDR3nt: TGTGCCGGATTGACAGGGCAAGGAAACACCATATATTTT
j_gene: TRBJ1-2; abundance: -; d_gene: -; v_gene: TRBV27; CDR3aa: CASSFQPANYGYTF; CDR3nt: TGTGCCAGCAGTTTCCAGCCAGCTAACTATGGCTACACCTTC
j_gene: TRBJ1-2; abundance: few; d_gene: -; v_gene: TRBV5-1; CDR3aa: CASSMEGSYGYTF; CDR3nt: TGCGCCAGCAGCATGGAAGGCTCCTATGGCTACACCTTC
j_gene: TRBJ1-4; abundance: -; d_gene: -; v_gene: TRBV10-3; CDR3aa: CAISLSGDVEKLFF; CDR3nt: TGTGCCATCAGCTTATCAGGGGACGTTGAAAAACTGTTTTTT